Reported below is one TCR beta chain. Its antigen is not identified. TCRdb re-called the 5' RACE reads with MiXCR, one entry per CDR3 protein. The sample yields roughly 280,000 distinct CDR3 sequences, 15% to 20% seen once. The CDR3 is 14 amino acids. CDR1 DFQATT and CDR2 SNEGSKA come from the germline V gene (reference sequence). Trimming took off 6 bases at V and 1 base at J, with 15 bases between the two ends. This specimen comes from a study of T-cell memory formation after mild COVID-19. Overall study results and limits: Chiefly within CM and EM were the contracting CD4+ clones; CD8+ ones were within EMRA.

Sequencing used PBMCs or a T cell subset sorted from them (not recorded which). J is TRBJ1-1 and V is TRBV20-1, with D possibly TRBD1 on 6 matching bases. This receptor was obtained from a man aged 18 to 35 who had mild COVID-19 (a few samples of this study predate the infection). Cell type and time point are not known. CDR3 loop: CSAARAGANTEAFF. DNA for the CDR3: TGCAGTGCCGCACGAGCAGGGGCGAACACTGAAGCTTTCTTT.